The clone carrying this T cell receptor (beta chain) has just one count. Its specificity is not known. The germline V gene encodes CDR1 MNHNS and CDR2 SASEGT. The CDR3 extends over 13 amino acids. V was cut by 4 bases and J by 1 base, with 5 bases left in between. This specimen belongs to a study of cytotoxic CD8 clonotypes in ibrutinib-treated CLL. Findings and limits, study-wide: At progression, clonality fell back toward baseline after rising at ibrutinib response.

Depth targeted 1 in 200,000 to 1 in 1 million T cells, averaging approximately 10x coverage per clonotype. Using immunoSEQ multiplex PCR, the repertoire was profiled, and TCRdb retains in-frame clones only, with some absent. The profile shows roughly 63,000 clones, roughly 50% of them singletons. The source was PBMCs, collected after 12 months of ibrutinib treatment. The receptor was derived from a human donor with chronic lymphocytic leukemia. This sequence joins TRBV6-1 and TRBJ2-1, with D possibly matching TRBD1 (5 bases). CDR3 nucleotides: TGTGCCAGCAGTGGACAGTCCTACAATGAGCAGTTCTTC. Protein product: CASSGQSYNEQFF.